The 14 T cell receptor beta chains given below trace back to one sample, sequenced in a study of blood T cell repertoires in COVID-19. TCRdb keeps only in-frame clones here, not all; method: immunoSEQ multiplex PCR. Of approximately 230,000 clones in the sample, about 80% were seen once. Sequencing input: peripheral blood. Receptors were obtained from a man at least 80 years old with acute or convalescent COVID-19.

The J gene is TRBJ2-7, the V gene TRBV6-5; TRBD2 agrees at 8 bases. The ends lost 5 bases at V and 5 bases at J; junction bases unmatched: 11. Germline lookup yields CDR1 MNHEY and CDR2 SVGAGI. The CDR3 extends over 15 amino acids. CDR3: CASSPLGAGANEQYF. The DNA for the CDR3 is TGTGCCAGCAGTCCTTTAGGAGCGGGAGCCAACGAGCAGTACTTC.

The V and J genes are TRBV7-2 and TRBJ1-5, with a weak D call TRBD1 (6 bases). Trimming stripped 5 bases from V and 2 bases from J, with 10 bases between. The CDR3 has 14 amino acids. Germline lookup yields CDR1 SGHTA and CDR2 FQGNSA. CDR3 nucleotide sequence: TGTGCCAGCAGCCCACAGGGAGGCAATCAGCCCCAGCATTTT. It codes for CASSPQGGNQPQHF.

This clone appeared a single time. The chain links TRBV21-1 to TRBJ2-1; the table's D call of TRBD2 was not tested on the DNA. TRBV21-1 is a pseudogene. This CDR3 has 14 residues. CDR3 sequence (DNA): TGTGCCAGCAAGAGGGCATGGTCCTACAATGAGCAGTTCTTC. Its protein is CASKRAWSYNEQFF.

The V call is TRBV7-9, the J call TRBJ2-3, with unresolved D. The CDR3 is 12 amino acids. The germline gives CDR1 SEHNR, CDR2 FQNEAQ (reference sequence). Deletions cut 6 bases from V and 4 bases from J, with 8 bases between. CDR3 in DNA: TGTGCCAGCAGTCCAAGCTCAGATACGCAGTATTTT. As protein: CASSPSSDTQYF.

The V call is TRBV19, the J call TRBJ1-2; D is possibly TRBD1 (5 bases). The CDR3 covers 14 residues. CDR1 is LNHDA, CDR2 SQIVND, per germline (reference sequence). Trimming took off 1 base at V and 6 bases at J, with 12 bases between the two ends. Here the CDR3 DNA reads TGTGCCAGTAGTATAGTACGTTCGGGGGATGGCTACACCTTC. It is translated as CASSIVRSGDGYTF.

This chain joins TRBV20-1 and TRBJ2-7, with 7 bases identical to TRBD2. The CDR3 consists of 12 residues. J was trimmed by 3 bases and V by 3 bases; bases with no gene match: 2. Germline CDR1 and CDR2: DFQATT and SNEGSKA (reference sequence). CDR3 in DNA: TGCAGTGCTAGTCCGGGGGGCTACGAGCAGTACTTC. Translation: CSASPGGYEQYF.

CDR3: CAWSRTEGYNEQFF. DNA of the CDR3: TGTGCCTGGAGTAGGACCGAGGGCTACAATGAGCAGTTCTTC. The V and J genes are TRBV30 and TRBJ2-1; the D gene is possibly TRBD2 (5 bases). The CDR3 is made up of 14 amino acids. Between the trimmed V and J ends, which lost 2 bases and 3 bases, there was a span of 11 bases. Germline V CDR1 and CDR2: GTSNPN, SVGIG (reference sequence).

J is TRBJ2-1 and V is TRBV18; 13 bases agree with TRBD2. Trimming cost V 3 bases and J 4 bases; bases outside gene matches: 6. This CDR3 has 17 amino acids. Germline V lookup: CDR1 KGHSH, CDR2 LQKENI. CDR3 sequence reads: CASSPSTSGRVYNEQFF. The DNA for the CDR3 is TGTGCCAGCTCACCTTCCACTAGCGGGAGGGTTTACAATGAGCAGTTCTTC. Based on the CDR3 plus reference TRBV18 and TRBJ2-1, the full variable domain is NAGVMQNPRHLVRRRGQEARLRCSPMKGHSHVYWYRQLPEEGLKFMVYLQKENIIDESGMPKERFSAEFPKEGPSILRIQQVVRGDSAAYFCASSPSTSGRVYNEQFFGPGTRLTVL.

The CDR3 sequence is CASSQIGEAGNTIYF. CDR3 coding DNA: TGCGCCAGCAGCCAGATAGGGGAGGCTGGAAACACCATATATTTT. This sequence joins TRBV5-1 and TRBJ1-3; possibly TRBD1 for D (5 bases). V lost 4 bases, J lost 2 bases, and 13 bases lay in between. Germline V gives CDR1 SGHRS, CDR2 YFSETQ. There are 15 residues in the CDR3.

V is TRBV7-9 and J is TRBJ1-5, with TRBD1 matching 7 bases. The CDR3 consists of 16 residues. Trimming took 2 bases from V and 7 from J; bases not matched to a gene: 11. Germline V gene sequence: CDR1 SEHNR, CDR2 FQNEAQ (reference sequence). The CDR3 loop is CASSLSYRGKKQPQHF. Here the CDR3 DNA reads TGTGCCAGCAGCTTATCTTACAGGGGTAAAAAACAGCCCCAGCATTTT.

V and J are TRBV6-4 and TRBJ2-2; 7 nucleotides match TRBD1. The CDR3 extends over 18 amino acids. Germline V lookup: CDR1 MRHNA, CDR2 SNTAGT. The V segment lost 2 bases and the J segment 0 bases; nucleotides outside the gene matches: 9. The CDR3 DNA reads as TGTGCCAGCAGTGACGGTAGGGGGCAGCTTTCGAACACCGGGGAGCTGTTTTTT. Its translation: CASSDGRGQLSNTGELFF.

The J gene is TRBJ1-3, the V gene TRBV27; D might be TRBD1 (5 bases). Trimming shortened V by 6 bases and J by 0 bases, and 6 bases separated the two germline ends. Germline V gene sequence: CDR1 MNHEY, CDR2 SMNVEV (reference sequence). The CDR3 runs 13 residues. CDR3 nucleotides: TGTGCCAGCAGGGGGCACTCTGGAAACACCATATATTTT. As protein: CASRGHSGNTIYF.

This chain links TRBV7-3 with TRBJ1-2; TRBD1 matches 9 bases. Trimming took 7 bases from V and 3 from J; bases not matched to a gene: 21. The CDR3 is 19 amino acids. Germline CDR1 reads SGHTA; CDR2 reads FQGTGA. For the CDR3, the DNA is TGTGCCAGCACCCTTTTAACGGGCCAAAACAGGGGGCTTTACTATGGCTACACCTTC. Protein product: CASTLLTGQNRGLYYGYTF.

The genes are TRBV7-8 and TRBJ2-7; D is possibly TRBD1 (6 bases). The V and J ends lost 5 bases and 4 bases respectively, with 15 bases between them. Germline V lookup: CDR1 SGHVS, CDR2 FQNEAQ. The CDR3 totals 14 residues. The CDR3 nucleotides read TGTGCCAGCAGCCCGACGGGACAAATTTACGAGCAGTACTTC. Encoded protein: CASSPTGQIYEQYF.